Sequencing of this T cell receptor (beta chain) was carried out in a study of blood T cell repertoires in COVID-19. Whole-study context: COVID-19 samples, acute and convalescent, were from the United States, Italy and Spain.

Trimming took 7 bases from V and 0 from J, leaving 12 bases between them. The germline V gene encodes CDR1 SQVTM and CDR2 ANQGSEA. There are 13 residues in the CDR3. Original methodology: Nucleated cell number was recorded as an estimate derived from reference gene primer amplification. Only in-frame clones appear in the TCRdb table, and some are missing; sequencing was by immunoSEQ multiplex PCR. Clone size and the V and J calls come from that table; the DNA yielded D and trimming. Of roughly 290,000 clones listed, 85% are singletons. The sample was peripheral blood. This clonotype originated in a woman in her forties or fifties with active or convalescent COVID-19. V and J are TRBV29-1 and TRBJ1-2, with a weak D call TRBD1 (5 bases). The CDR3 DNA sequence: TGCAGCGCAGAGCGGGACGCTAACTATGGCTACACCTTC. Its translation: CSAERDANYGYTF.